The next 29 T cell receptor beta chains were all read from a single sample in a study of T-cell memory formation after mild COVID-19. TCRdb passed the 5' RACE reads through MiXCR, listing each CDR3 protein once. The sample contains about 430,000 distinct CDR3 sequences, around 24% of which appear only once. Sample: PBMCs or a T cell subset sorted from them (not recorded which). The receptors were gathered from an adult woman who had mild COVID-19 (a few samples of this study predate the infection). Cell type and time point are not known.

This chain links TRBV11-2 with TRBJ1-1; D is uncertain. CDR1 and CDR2 from the germline V gene are SGHAT and FQNNGV. V dropped 5 bases and J dropped 10 bases, with 11 bases sitting between them. CDR3 length equals 11 residues. The chain's CDR3 is CASSLPPPAFF. The CDR3 coding sequence is TGTGCCAGCAGCCTACCGCCGCCAGCTTTCTTT.

This clonotype has a handful of counts. The chain joins TRBV20-1 to TRBJ2-3, with TRBD2 as a possible D gene (6 bases). Germline V gene lookup returns CDR1 DFQATT and CDR2 SNEGSKA (reference sequence). Trimming shortened V by 0 bases and J by 6 bases, and 13 bases separated the two germline ends. The CDR3 has 14 residues. The CDR3 nucleotides read TGCAGTGCTAGAGAGGCGGGAAATTCTGATACGCAGTATTTT. Its protein product is CSAREAGNSDTQYF.

At least ten counts were recorded for this clonotype. The chain carries TRBV12-3 or TRBV12-4 and TRBJ2-1, with 11 positions matching TRBD2. The junction had 2 bases not matched to a gene; V was cut back by 3 bases and J by 7 bases. The CDR3 sequence is 14 residues long. The CDR3 spells CASSFSGGANEQFF. CDR3 DNA: TGTGCCAGCAGTTTTAGCGGGGGGGCAAATGAGCAGTTCTTC.

The chain employs TRBV4-1 and TRBJ1-1; 8 positions match TRBD1. The CDR3 loop spans 14 amino acids. Trimming removed 7 bases from V and 4 bases from J; junction bases left unmatched: 8. The V gene's germline CDR1 is MGHRA and CDR2 YSYEKL. CDR3 bases: TGCGCCAGCAATCGGGCAGGGGGCCGCACTGAAGCTTTCTTT. It codes for CASNRAGGRTEAFF.

J is TRBJ2-1 and V is TRBV18; 11 bases map to TRBD2. With V trimmed by 2 bases and J by 6 bases, 9 bases remained unmatched. There are 17 residues in the CDR3. The germline CDR1 and CDR2 sequences are KGHSH and LQKENI. The CDR3, as DNA: TGTGCCAGCTCACCATACGCTAGCGGGAGGTCGCGCAATGAGCAGTTCTTC. It translates to CASSPYASGRSRNEQFF. The full variable domain, with the rest looked up from reference TRBV18 and TRBJ2-1, is NAGVMQNPRHLVRRRGQEARLRCSPMKGHSHVYWYRQLPEEGLKFMVYLQKENIIDESGMPKERFSAEFPKEGPSILRIQQVVRGDSAAYFCASSPYASGRSRNEQFFGPGTRLTVL.

The V gene is TRBV29-1, the J gene TRBJ1-1, with D unresolved. Trimming took 4 bases from V and 0 from J, leaving 9 bases between them. In germline, CDR1 is SQVTM, CDR2 ANQGSEA. The CDR3 has 13 residues. The CDR3 region has the DNA TGCAGCGTTGGGGCAAGATTGAACACTGAAGCTTTCTTT. Translated: CSVGARLNTEAFF.

This clonotype showed up many times. This chain joins TRBV12-3 or TRBV12-4 and TRBJ1-5, with 7 bases identical to TRBD1. Germline trimming cut 6 bases from V and 3 bases from J; bases unmatched to any gene: 5. There are 14 residues in the CDR3. This chain's CDR3 is CASSPTGPNQPQHF. The CDR3, as DNA: TGTGCCAGCAGCCCGACAGGGCCCAATCAGCCCCAGCATTTT.

This clonotype was seen many times. The rearrangement uses TRBV12-3 or TRBV12-4 and TRBJ1-5; D ambiguous. V lost 8 bases and J lost 3, with 14 bases in between. The CDR3 covers 14 residues. The CDR3 DNA follows: TGTGCCAGCTCTCTTGGCAGGTACAATCAGCCCCAGCATTTT. Protein: CASSLGRYNQPQHF.

Only a few counts were recorded for this clonotype. The chain has TRBV6-5 and TRBJ1-2, with D maybe TRBD1 (6 bases). V was pared by 6 bases and J by 4 bases, with 12 bases between. This CDR3 has 13 residues. The germline CDR1 and CDR2 sequences are MNHEY and SVGAGI. This CDR3 reads CASSQQGSYGYTF. CDR3 nucleotide sequence: TGTGCCAGCAGCCAACAGGGAAGCTATGGCTACACCTTC.

V gene TRBV7-9 combines with J gene TRBJ2-7; perhaps TRBD1 as D (6 bases). The CDR3 is made up of 15 amino acids. V gave up 0 bases and J gave up 2 bases, with 11 bases separating them. Germline V gene sequence: CDR1 SEHNR, CDR2 FQNEAQ (reference sequence). CDR3 protein: CASSLASGAAYEQYF. CDR3 coding DNA: TGTGCCAGCAGCTTAGCGTCAGGGGCCGCCTACGAGCAGTACTTC. Complete variable domain (other parts from reference TRBV7-9 and TRBJ2-7): DTGVSQNPRHKITKRGQNVTFRCDPISEHNRLYWYRQTLGQGPEFLTYFQNEAQLEKSRLLSDRFSAERPKGSFSTLEIQRTEQGDSAMYLCASSLASGAAYEQYFGPGTRLTVT.

The CDR3 sequence is CASSEGASGAYNEQFF. CDR3 nucleotide sequence: TGTGCCAGCAGCGAAGGAGCTAGCGGGGCGTACAATGAGCAGTTCTTC. The chain employs TRBV5-4 and TRBJ2-1; 9 bases line up with TRBD2. The CDR3 is made up of 16 amino acids. After removal of 4 bases from V and 4 bases from J, the junction contained 9 bases not matched to a gene. Germline V gives CDR1 SGHNT, CDR2 YYREEE (reference sequence).

The chain carries TRBV5-1 and TRBJ1-1; D call uncertain. The germline V gene has CDR1 SGHRS and CDR2 YFSETQ. The CDR3 is 14 amino acids. Trimming removed 6 bases from V and 3 bases from J, with 15 bases in between. The CDR3 DNA sequence: TGCGCCAGCACCATGACGACGGATTACACTGAAGCTTTCTTT. It encodes CASTMTTDYTEAFF.

V and J are TRBV19 and TRBJ2-1; D may be TRBD2 (5 bases). CDR1 is LNHDA, CDR2 SQIVND, per germline (reference sequence). The V gene lost 7 bases and the J gene lost 4 bases, with 11 bases spanning the gap. The CDR3 is 13 amino acids. The CDR3 here is CASNDGDYNEQFF. CDR3 in DNA: TGTGCCAGTAATGACGGGGATTACAATGAGCAGTTCTTC.

This clonotype was seen a few times. The chain is built from TRBV4-3 and TRBJ2-7; D may match TRBD1 or TRBD2 (5 bases each). The CDR3 runs 16 residues. Per germline, CDR1 LGHNA and CDR2 YSLEER. V was clipped by 0 bases and J by 2 bases, with 14 bases between them. Here the CDR3 DNA reads TGCGCCAGCAGCCAAGAAACCAGGGACCCCACCTACGAGCAGTACTTC. Its protein product is CASSQETRDPTYEQYF.

V gene TRBV7-8 combines with J gene TRBJ2-1, with 12 bases that match TRBD2. V was pared by 5 bases and J by 6 bases, with 5 bases of the junction left unmatched. Germline values: CDR1 SGHVS, CDR2 FQNEAQ. The CDR3 runs 15 residues. CDR3 in amino acids: CASSVTSGSLNEQFF. Here the CDR3 DNA reads TGTGCCAGCAGCGTGACTAGCGGGAGTCTCAATGAGCAGTTCTTC. Looking up the rest from reference TRBV7-8 and TRBJ2-1 gives the full variable domain: GAGVSQSPRYKVAKRGQDVALRCDPISGHVSLFWYQQALGQGPEFLTYFQNEAQLDKSGLPSDRFFAERPEGSVSTLKIQRTQQEDSAVYLCASSVTSGSLNEQFFGPGTRLTVL.

The V and J genes are TRBV20-1 and TRBJ2-3; D is perhaps TRBD1 or TRBD2 (5 bases each). The ends were cut back, 1 base at V and 1 base at J, with 6 bases in the middle. The CDR3 covers 13 residues. Per germline, CDR1 DFQATT and CDR2 SNEGSKA (reference sequence). CDR3 loop: CSARVGGTDTQYF. The CDR3 DNA follows: TGCAGTGCTAGAGTGGGGGGCACAGATACGCAGTATTTT.

This chain links TRBV6-2 or TRBV6-3 with TRBJ2-7, with D uncertain. The CDR3 runs 13 residues. Looked up from germline, CDR1 is MNHEY and CDR2 is SVGEGT. The germline V and J ends were trimmed by 4 bases and 2 bases, with 9 bases remaining between them. The CDR3 is CASSLGMTYEQYF. CDR3 DNA: TGTGCCAGCAGTTTAGGCATGACCTACGAGCAGTACTTC.

The CDR3 here is CATRGLAIHGDTQYF. The CDR3 DNA follows: TGTGCCACACGGGGACTAGCTATTCATGGGGATACGCAGTATTTT. V and J are TRBV27 and TRBJ2-3; TRBD2 aligns across 9 bases. Germline V gives CDR1 MNHEY, CDR2 SMNVEV (reference sequence). The CDR3 consists of 15 residues. V shed 10 bases, J shed 6 bases, and the junction held 14 bases outside the gene matches.

CDR3 DNA sequence: TGTGCCAGCACTGATAACAGGGGCGGCGAGCAGTACTTC. Translation: CASTDNRGGEQYF. The genes are TRBV28 and TRBJ2-7; 7 bases agree with TRBD1. The J segment lost 6 bases and the V segment lost 7 bases, leaving 9 bases of the junction unmatched. This CDR3 has 13 amino acids. Per germline, CDR1 MDHEN and CDR2 SYDVKM.

This chain connects TRBV12-5 to TRBJ1-2; D perhaps matches TRBD1 (6 bases). V lost 7 bases and J lost 8, with 26 bases in between. Germline loops: CDR1 LGHNT, CDR2 FRNRAP. The CDR3 is made up of 16 amino acids. The CDR3 reads CASAPEGGLTRIGYTF. In nucleotides, the CDR3 is TGTGCTAGTGCCCCCGAGGGGGGACTGACTCGCATAGGCTACACCTTC.

The V gene is TRBV5-1, the J gene TRBJ2-2; D is unclear. Deletions cut 0 bases from V and 7 bases from J, with 7 bases between. There are 13 residues in the CDR3. Looked up from germline, CDR1 is SGHRS and CDR2 is YFSETQ. This CDR3 is CASSLGYGGELFF. The CDR3 DNA follows: TGCGCCAGCAGCTTGGGGTATGGCGGGGAGCTGTTTTTT.

This clonotype was counted only a few times. The gene calls are TRBV20-1 and TRBJ2-3; 10 bases fit TRBD2. Germline values: CDR1 DFQATT, CDR2 SNEGSKA (reference sequence). The CDR3 contains 14 residues. V shed 6 bases, J shed 1 base, and the junction held 4 bases outside the gene matches. The chain's CDR3 is CSARTSGRTDTQYF. CDR3 bases: TGCAGTGCAAGGACTAGCGGTCGCACAGATACGCAGTATTTT.

This clonotype was detected only a few times. The chain is built from TRBV3-1 and TRBJ1-1; unclear D gene. The germline V gene encodes CDR1 LGHDT and CDR2 YNNKEL (reference sequence). Trimming took off 1 base at V and 11 bases at J, with 20 bases between the two ends. The CDR3 is 15 residues long. The chain's CDR3 is CASSQVIKGLGRAFF. The CDR3 DNA sequence: TGTGCCAGCAGCCAAGTGATTAAGGGTCTCGGGAGGGCTTTCTTT.

Concerning this clonotype itself: A junction boundary mismatches the germline segment, possibly from a read error. This rearrangement joins TRBV7-9 to TRBJ2-7; 9 positions match TRBD2. Germline values: CDR1 SEHNR, CDR2 FQNEAQ (reference sequence). The CDR3 has 15 residues. The CDR3 here is CACSLYSGSLNEQYF. Here the CDR3 DNA reads TGTGCCTGCAGCTTGTATAGCGGGAGCCTGAACGAGCAGTACTTC.

The chain carries TRBV7-2 and TRBJ2-1; 9 nucleotides match TRBD2. This CDR3 spans 14 amino acids. V lost 5 bases to trimming and J lost 4 bases; unmatched junction nucleotides: 3. CDR1 SGHTA and CDR2 FQGNSA come from the germline V gene. CDR3 in amino acids: CASSPLAGYNEQFF. The CDR3 DNA is TGTGCCAGCAGCCCTCTAGCGGGGTACAATGAGCAGTTCTTC.

This clonotype was seen a few times. The genes are TRBV29-1 and TRBJ2-7, with D possibly being TRBD1 or TRBD2 (5 bases each). CDR3 length equals 13 residues. Germline V gene data show CDR1 as SQVTM and CDR2 as ANQGSEA. The ends were cut back, 1 base at V and 5 bases at J, with 12 bases in the middle. The CDR3, as DNA: TGCAGCGTTGAAGGAGGGGAGCGCCACGAGCAGTACTTC. It is translated as CSVEGGERHEQYF.

This clonotype was observed many times. V and J are TRBV7-9 and TRBJ1-1; D remains unclear. V lost 11 bases and J 2 bases, leaving 9 bases between the germline ends. Germline V gene data show CDR1 as SEHNR and CDR2 as FQNEAQ (reference sequence). The length of the CDR3 is 11 residues. In DNA form, the CDR3 reads TGTGCCGGAGCCGATAACACTGAAGCTTTCTTT. It encodes CAGADNTEAFF. Full variable domain (remainder filled in from reference TRBV7-9 and TRBJ1-1): DTGVSQNPRHKITKRGQNVTFRCDPISEHNRLYWYRQTLGQGPEFLTYFQNEAQLEKSRLLSDRFSAERPKGSFSTLEIQRTEQGDSAMYLCAGADNTEAFFGQGTRLTVV.

This chain uses TRBV12-5 with TRBJ2-7; a weak D match, TRBD2 (6 bases). Per germline, CDR1 LGHNT and CDR2 FRNRAP. V lost 0 bases and J lost 7, with 25 bases in between. CDR3 length: 18 residues. Here the CDR3 DNA reads TGTGCTAGTGGTTTGGTACTTGGTACGGGACTCCCCTCGAGGGAGCAGTACTTC. The encoded protein is CASGLVLGTGLPSREQYF.

The sample holds a few counts of this clonotype. This sequence joins TRBV29-1 and TRBJ2-1, with 7 bases lining up with TRBD1. From germline, CDR1 is SQVTM and CDR2 ANQGSEA. The CDR3 length is 14 residues. J was trimmed by 4 bases and V by 1 base; bases with no gene match: 4. DNA of the CDR3: TGCAGCGTTGAAGGTCGACAGGGATACAATGAGCAGTTCTTC. Translated, it gives CSVEGRQGYNEQFF.